A single sample is the source of the 8 T cell receptor beta chains below, sequenced in a study of blood T cell repertoires in COVID-19. The table came from immunoSEQ multiplex PCR; TCRdb's copy has only in-frame clones and leaves some out. The sample holds roughly 300,000 clones, around nine tenths seen once. Input material: PBMCs or T cells enriched from blood (not recorded which). These receptors were obtained from a woman under 40 who had recovered from COVID-19.

The chain uses TRBV19 and TRBJ1-2; TRBD1 is a possible D gene (6 bases). The CDR3 is 14 amino acids. Germline CDR1 is LNHDA and CDR2 is SQIVND (reference sequence). The V end lost 5 bases, the J end lost 5 bases, and 15 bases lay between the germline ends. The CDR3 nucleotides read TGTGCCAGTAGTTCCGGCGGACAGCCTTATGGCTACACCTTC. Its translation is CASSSGGQPYGYTF.

The J gene is TRBJ2-7, the V gene TRBV29-1, with a weak D call TRBD2 (6 bases). The CDR3 covers 13 residues. The germline V gene encodes CDR1 SQVTM and CDR2 ANQGSEA. Trimming stripped 4 bases from V and 4 bases from J, with 14 bases between. CDR3 coding DNA: TGCAGCGTTGTAACCCTCGGGGGTTACGAGCAGTACTTC. Translated, it gives CSVVTLGGYEQYF.

The gene calls are TRBV7-2 and TRBJ1-3; D is possibly TRBD1 (5 bases). V gave up 5 bases and J gave up 0 bases, with 11 bases separating them. This CDR3 is built from 15 residues. From germline, CDR1 is SGHTA and CDR2 FQGNSA. The CDR3 here is CASSRGLNSGNTIYF. CDR3 nucleotides: TGTGCCAGCAGCCGGGGACTGAACTCTGGAAACACCATATATTTT.

The chain links TRBV27 to TRBJ1-2; 7 nucleotides match TRBD1. Germline CDR1 MNHEY, CDR2 SMNVEV (reference sequence). The CDR3 covers 13 residues. Trimming at V came to 6 bases and at J to 6 bases, leaving 7 bases not matched to a gene. In nucleotides, the CDR3 is TGTGCCAGCAGCCTGACAGGGTTTCATGGCTACACCTTC. As protein: CASSLTGFHGYTF.

This clone is a singleton in its sample. The chain carries TRBV3-1 (or the pseudogene TRBV3-2) and TRBJ2-7; 10 bases map to TRBD2. CDR1 and CDR2 (germline): LGHDT, YNNKEL (reference sequence). There are 15 residues in the CDR3. V dropped 4 bases and J dropped 4; count of bases not matched to a gene: 7. The CDR3 loop is CASSPLAGDGYEQYF. Here the CDR3 DNA reads TGTGCCAGCAGCCCCCTAGCGGGGGATGGTTACGAGCAGTACTTC.

The rearrangement links TRBV6-5 to TRBJ1-2, with 7 bases matching TRBD1. Germline V gives CDR1 MNHEY, CDR2 SVGAGI. CDR3 length: 12 amino acids. With V trimmed by 5 bases and J by 10 bases, 7 bases remained unmatched. In DNA form, the CDR3 reads TGTGCCAGCAGTACCGGACAGGTCCACTACACCTTC. It encodes CASSTGQVHYTF.

The chain recombines TRBV28 with TRBJ2-7; D gene uncertain. The CDR3 runs to 12 residues. V lost 4 bases, J lost 0 bases, and 4 bases lay in between. Looked up from germline, CDR1 is MDHEN and CDR2 is SYDVKM. The CDR3 loop reads CASSSSSYEQYF. For the CDR3, the DNA is TGTGCCAGCAGTTCGAGCTCCTACGAGCAGTACTTC.

This sequence joins TRBV10-2 and TRBJ1-1; the D gene is possibly TRBD1 (5 bases). The length of the CDR3 is 15 residues. V gave up 2 bases and J gave up 5 bases, with 15 bases separating them. Looked up from germline, CDR1 is WSHSY and CDR2 is SAAADI. Written as DNA, the CDR3 is TGCGCCAGCAGTGAGACGGGCCTCAAGGGGACTGAAGCTTTCTTT. It translates to CASSETGLKGTEAFF.